The present entry profiles one T cell receptor (beta chain) with its context. The antigen this receptor binds is unknown. The record has no base qualities; no much larger clone is one base away. The data were obtained in a study of blood T cells in healthy people across ages (dated by TCRdb to the mid-2010s). A note on the overall study: Template switching captured roughly one uniquely barcoded TCR beta cDNA molecule per two T cells in model experiments. To track age-related changes in TCR beta repertoire diversity, the study relied on deep sequencing normalized with unique cDNA molecular identifiers. The donors were divided into four age groups: young (average around 16 years), middle-aged (around 37), aged (roughly 66) and long-lived (around 87). To avoid experimental bias, donors of different ages were spread randomly across the sequencing lanes. The study analyzed two additional independent replicas of 1 million unique cDNA reads from the same blood draw for two donors, one aged 18 to 29 and one aged 80 or older. Study-wide conclusions, independent of this receptor: As age increased, observed TCR beta diversity per million T cells dropped in a roughly linear way, and a significant reduction was already evident by age roughly 36. Observed TCR beta diversity correlated strongly with the percentage of naive T cells measured by flow cytometry. Compared with the aged group, more naive CD4+ T cells, fewer expanded clones and increased TCR diversity were shown by the long-lived group, suggesting age selection. Estimates of total diversity based on one million sequenced T cells were considered lower bounds and underestimates. Because donor CMV infection status was unknown, age-related changes in expanded clonotypes were potentially confounded. Since profiling was done on bulk unsorted PBMCs, naive and antigen-experienced compartments could not be conclusively compared.

Taken from the germline V gene (reference sequence), the CDR1 and CDR2 loops are DFQATT and SNEGSKA. The CDR3 spans 15 residues, from the cysteine through the phenylalanine. The entry retains the CDR3 DNA only, 45 bases that are in frame from base 1. Relative to germline, V is missing 5 bases and J is missing 3 bases, with 2 bases of the junction outside any gene match. The roughly 37 donors, aged roughly 6 to 95 years, were systemically healthy Caucasian individuals from Russia. Each donor gave around 9 milliliters of peripheral blood, collected into EDTA-treated Vacutainer tubes. PBMCs were isolated by Ficoll-Paque density-gradient centrifugation, with at least 7 million obtained per sample. Trizol reagent was used to extract total RNA from the PBMCs, yielding at least 5 micrograms per sample. For every donor, flow cytometry on a PBMC aliquot measured the percentage of naive CD45RAhigh/CD27high T cells.

The library was produced with 5' RACE. For sequencing, an Illumina HiSeq 2500 was employed. The second PCR ran for roughly 7 to 11 cycles and used a J-beta primer mix along with a sample-barcoded 5' primer. A template-switch 5' adaptor carrying 12 random nucleotides introduced a unique molecular identifier onto each TCR beta cDNA molecule. Each sample yielded at least 3 million CDR3-containing paired-end reads. The Mint cDNA synthesis kit, primed by a TRBC-specific oligonucleotide, was used to synthesize first-strand cDNA from all RNA. All cDNA was treated with uracil-DNA glycosylase and then went through a first 18-cycle PCR with the universal primers M1SS and BC2_uni_R. The study's processing was this. Normalization of each sample was performed by random selection of 1 million high-quality reads, each carrying a distinct molecular identifier. Reads with shared molecular identifiers were discarded instead of being binned into consensus sequences. MiTCR, with a Q25 quality threshold and the strictest error-elimination algorithm, was used for CDR3 identification, clonotype clustering and error correction. Lower-bound total TCR beta diversity was estimated with a nonparametric unseen species model using Euler transformation. The public reads were reanalyzed by TCRdb: fastp trimming at Q25, MiXCR alignment, in-frame beta chains only. Records with the same CDR3 protein are collapsed into one entry carrying the most frequent genes and DNA. These V and J calls originate from TCRdb's pipeline instead of the authors' own analysis. The sample contains about 670,000 distinct CDR3 sequences, over 40% of them found a single time. The top ten clones comprise 30% of the sample.

The rearrangement combines TRBV20-1 with TRBJ2-1; the central 15 bases match TRBD2. The TCR was taken from an elderly man in good health. Sequencing was carried out using blood. The sequenced DNA: TGCAGTGCTGGGACTAGCGGGGGGCTCTACAATGAGCAGTTCTTC. This sequence encodes CSAGTSGGLYNEQFF.